In this sample, the clone carrying this TCR beta chain turned up many times. A single record per CDR3 protein comes from TCRdb applying MiXCR to the 5' RACE reads. Of tens of thousands of distinct CDR3 sequences in the sample, approximately 6.2% are singletons; the top ten hold less than 45%. The CDR3 has 13 amino acids. The V end was cut by 1 base, the J end by 3 bases, with 4 bases between. CDR1 and CDR2 from the germline V gene are SGHTA and FQGNSA. The data were obtained in a study of spatial heterogeneity in lung cancer. Stated time point: sample taken at primary tumor resection. Sequences were derived from PBMCs, sampled at surgery. This TCR derives from a male donor with early-stage non-small cell lung cancer. The rearrangement joins TRBV7-2 to TRBJ1-5, with no clear D. The CDR3 region is CASSLDYNQPQHF. The CDR3 DNA is TGTGCCAGCAGCTTAGATTACAATCAGCCCCAGCATTTT.